Listed below are T cell receptor beta chains from one sample, sequenced in a study of sequential checkpoint blockade in melanoma. Measured with immunoSEQ multiplex PCR; TCRdb has only the in-frame clones, and not every one. The sample has almost 3,000 clones, roughly 30% seen once. The specimen comprised tumor tissue (inferred from file names), sampled from a patient given nivolumab and ipilimumab in sequence. Receptors were obtained from a human donor with melanoma. Each CDR3 is given with its conserved first and last residue. The D gene is left open where the match is weak. Size is stated for part of the rows, as once, few or many counts, or as a class when the clone is expanded.

CDR3nt: TGTGCCAGCACAGTTGACCCGCGGGGGCCCCAGCATTTT
CDR3aa: CASTVDPRGPQHF
v_gene: TRBV28
abundance: few
d_gene: NA
j_gene: TRBJ1-5

CDR3nt: TGTGCCAGTAGTATAGAGGTGACAGGGGGAGAGACCCAGTACTTC
CDR3aa: CASSIEVTGGETQYF
v_gene: TRBV19
abundance: NA
d_gene: TRBD1
j_gene: TRBJ2-5

CDR3nt: TGTGCCAGCAGCTTAGTCGCGGGGCCGAACAATGAGCAGTTCTTC
CDR3aa: CASSLVAGPNNEQFF
v_gene: TRBV11-1
abundance: NA
d_gene: NA
j_gene: TRBJ2-1

CDR3nt: TGTGCCAGCAGTTTGTTCGGCAGCAATCAGCCCCAGCATTTT
CDR3aa: CASSLFGSNQPQHF
v_gene: TRBV28
abundance: NA
d_gene: NA
j_gene: TRBJ1-5

CDR3nt: TGTGCCAGTAGTATAGGAAGGGGAGCCTACGAGCAGTACTTC
CDR3aa: CASSIGRGAYEQYF
v_gene: TRBV19
abundance: NA
d_gene: NA
j_gene: TRBJ2-7

CDR3nt: TGTGCCACCACCCTGGGGGCTAGCTCCAACACAGATACGCAGTATTTT
CDR3aa: CATTLGASSNTDTQYF
v_gene: TRBV12-5
abundance: few
d_gene: NA
j_gene: TRBJ2-3

CDR3nt: TGTGCCAGTAGTATGCCAGCTCTAGCCAAAAACATTCAGTACTTC
CDR3aa: CASSMPALAKNIQYF
v_gene: TRBV19
abundance: NA
d_gene: NA
j_gene: TRBJ2-4

CDR3nt: TGTGCCAGCAGTAAGGCTAGCGGGGCCTACGAGCAGTACTTC
CDR3aa: CASSKASGAYEQYF
v_gene: TRBV9
abundance: few
d_gene: TRBD2
j_gene: TRBJ2-7

CDR3nt: TGTGCCAGTAGTTTCCGGACTAGCGGGTCCTACAATGAGCAGTTCTTC
CDR3aa: CASSFRTSGSYNEQFF
v_gene: TRBV19
abundance: few
d_gene: TRBD2
j_gene: TRBJ2-1

CDR3nt: TGTGCCAGCAGCCTGATCACTAGCGCCGGGGGGACCCAGTACTTC
CDR3aa: CASSLITSAGGTQYF
v_gene: TRBV11-3
abundance: medium-sized
d_gene: TRBD2
j_gene: TRBJ2-5

CDR3nt: TGTGCCAGCAGCGGGACAGGGCTCAACTATGGCTACACCTTC
CDR3aa: CASSGTGLNYGYTF
v_gene: TRBV11-3
abundance: large
d_gene: TRBD1
j_gene: TRBJ1-2

CDR3nt: TGTGCCAGTACTCCCCTCTCCGGGGGGTCCTCCGGCTACACCTTC
CDR3aa: CASTPLSGGSSGYTF
v_gene: TRBV19
abundance: few
d_gene: NA
j_gene: TRBJ1-2

CDR3nt: TGTGCCAGCAGTATCCTGGGGGGAGTGGGCTATGGCTACACCTTC
CDR3aa: CASSILGGVGYGYTF
v_gene: TRBV6-8
abundance: few
d_gene: NA
j_gene: TRBJ1-2

CDR3nt: TGTGCCAGCAGCCGGCCGTACAATACGCAGTATTTT
CDR3aa: CASSRPYNTQYF
v_gene: TRBV6-8
abundance: few
d_gene: NA
j_gene: TRBJ2-3